This passage covers 27 T cell receptor beta chains from one sample sequenced in a study of blood T cell repertoires in COVID-19. The method was immunoSEQ multiplex PCR; TCRdb's version includes in-frame clones alone and lacks a portion of them. The sample includes 150,000 to 200,000 clones, 90% seen only once; the top ten take 0.6% to 0.8%. Source material: peripheral blood. The origin of the receptors is a man aged 45-60 years with acute or convalescent COVID-19.

This chain links TRBV15 with TRBJ2-1; 7 bases match TRBD2. From germline, CDR1 is LNHNV and CDR2 YYDKDF (reference sequence). The V gene end was trimmed by 0 bases and the J gene end by 15 bases; junction bases not matched to a gene: 8. CDR3 length: 13 residues. The CDR3 DNA reads TGTGCCACCAGCAGAGATACCCGGGACTATCCGTTCTTC. Its translation: CATSRDTRDYPFF.

Points on this clone: The sample has other DNA sequences that encode this CDR3 too. The rearrangement joins TRBV5-4 to TRBJ1-1; the match to TRBD1 covers 7 bases. The ends lost 10 bases at V and 0 bases at J; junction bases unmatched: 9. Germline CDR1 SGHNT, CDR2 YYREEE (reference sequence). CDR3 length: 14 amino acids. CDR3 sequence: CAGKAGGLNTEAFF. For the CDR3, the DNA is TGTGCCGGGAAGGCAGGGGGTTTGAACACTGAAGCTTTCTTT.

The chain couples TRBV6-5 to TRBJ1-5; TRBD1 agrees at 8 bases. Germline V lookup: CDR1 MNHEY, CDR2 SVGAGI. Trimming removed 5 bases from V and 3 bases from J; junction bases left unmatched: 3. The CDR3 sequence is 14 residues long. CDR3 amino acids: CASSTTGANQPQHF. The DNA of the CDR3 is TGTGCCAGCAGTACGACAGGGGCCAATCAGCCCCAGCATTTT.

The chain uses TRBV25-1 and TRBJ2-5, with 10 bases matching TRBD1. The CDR3 length is 16 residues. The germline CDR1 and CDR2 sequences are MGHDK and SYGVNS. The V and J ends lost 2 bases and 2 bases, in that order; junction bases with no gene match: 5. CDR3 in DNA: TGTGCCAGCAGTGAACTAGGGACAGGGGCTCAAGAGACCCAGTACTTC. It encodes CASSELGTGAQETQYF.

J is TRBJ2-7 and V is TRBV15; 8 bases align to TRBD1. V shed 2 bases, J shed 5 bases, and the junction held 5 bases outside the gene matches. The CDR3 extends over 14 amino acids. The germline V gene has CDR1 LNHNV and CDR2 YYDKDF (reference sequence). In DNA, the CDR3 is TGTGCCACCAGCAGACAGGGGGCGTCCAACGAGCAGTACTTC. Residues: CATSRQGASNEQYF. The full variable domain, rest sourced from reference TRBV15 and TRBJ2-7, is DAMVIQNPRYQVTQFGKPVTLSCSQTLNHNVMYWYQQKSSQAPKLLFHYYDKDFNNEADTPDNFQSRRPNTSFCFLDIRSPGLGDTAMYLCATSRQGASNEQYFGPGTRLTVT.

The rearrangement joins TRBV18 to TRBJ2-3; TRBD2 might be the D (6 bases). CDR1 is KGHSH and CDR2 is LQKENI in the germline V gene. Deletions cut 2 bases from V and 4 bases from J, with 10 bases between. The CDR3 totals 14 residues. As DNA, the CDR3 is TGTGCCAGCTCACCAGTCGGGGGAGCAGATACGCAGTATTTT. This gives the protein CASSPVGGADTQYF. The complete variable domain, with remaining parts taken from reference TRBV18 and TRBJ2-3, reads NAGVMQNPRHLVRRRGQEARLRCSPMKGHSHVYWYRQLPEEGLKFMVYLQKENIIDESGMPKERFSAEFPKEGPSILRIQQVVRGDSAAYFCASSPVGGADTQYFGPGTRLTVL.

This chain connects TRBV27 to TRBJ2-2; D gene uncertain. The CDR3 extends over 13 amino acids. Trimming shortened V by 5 bases and J by 6 bases, and 10 bases separated the two germline ends. In germline, CDR1 is MNHEY, CDR2 SMNVEV (reference sequence). CDR3 DNA sequence: TGTGCCAGCAGTCCTACTCTCCCCGGGGAGCTGTTTTTT. Its translation: CASSPTLPGELFF.

This chain joins TRBV9 and TRBJ2-5, with TRBD1 matching 7 bases. The CDR3 spans 16 residues. The V and J ends lost 4 bases and 2 bases, in that order; junction bases with no gene match: 11. Germline-derived CDR1 and CDR2 are SGDLS and YYNGEE. The CDR3 coding sequence is TGTGCCAGCAGCCTTAAAACAGGGGCTGGACAAGAGACCCAGTACTTC. This sequence encodes CASSLKTGAGQETQYF.

This clone was observed once. The J gene is TRBJ2-7, the V gene TRBV9, with D maybe TRBD2 (6 bases). The CDR3 covers 14 residues. The germline CDR1 and CDR2 sequences are SGDLS and YYNGEE. The V end was cut by 2 bases, the J end by 5 bases, with 14 bases between. The DNA of the CDR3 is TGTGCCAGCAGCGTGTTGCCAGGAGGGGACGAGCAGTACTTC. Amino acids: CASSVLPGGDEQYF. The full variable domain, in which reference TRBV9 and TRBJ2-7 provide the parts outside the CDR3, is DSGVTQTPKHLITATGQRVTLRCSPRSGDLSVYWYQQSLDQGLQFLIQYYNGEERAKGNILERFSAQQFPDLHSELNLSSLELGDSALYFCASSVLPGGDEQYFGPGTRLTVT.

The chain links TRBV19 to TRBJ2-7, with 7 bases aligning to TRBD1. From germline, CDR1 is LNHDA and CDR2 SQIVND (reference sequence). V was pared by 6 bases and J by 4 bases, with 15 bases of the junction left unmatched. The CDR3 runs to 16 residues. The CDR3 sequence: CASSGRPGQTIYEQYF. The CDR3 region has the DNA TGTGCCAGTAGCGGGCGTCCGGGACAGACTATTTACGAGCAGTACTTC.

This chain links TRBV5-4 with TRBJ1-1; D uncertain. This CDR3 comprises 13 residues. The germline V and J ends were trimmed by 1 base and 1 base, with 5 bases remaining between them. The germline V gene encodes CDR1 SGHNT and CDR2 YYREEE (reference sequence). This chain's CDR3 is CASSLRGNTEAFF. CDR3 coding DNA: TGTGCCAGCAGCTTGCGGGGGAACACTGAAGCTTTCTTT.

The chain recombines TRBV27 with TRBJ1-6; a possible D gene is TRBD1 (6 bases). The ends were cut back, 2 bases at V and 15 bases at J, with 26 bases in the middle. There are 17 residues in the CDR3. The germline V gene has CDR1 MNHEY and CDR2 SMNVEV (reference sequence). The DNA of the CDR3 is TGTGCCAGCAGTTTACCCTTAGCCGGGGGGCGAGGAACACTCCTCCACTTT. Protein sequence: CASSLPLAGGRGTLLHF.

The rearrangement joins TRBV3-1 (or the pseudogene TRBV3-2) to TRBJ2-1, with 13 positions matching TRBD2. After removal of 3 bases from V and 12 bases from J, the junction contained 2 bases not matched to a gene. Germline CDR1 LGHDT, CDR2 YNNKEL (reference sequence). This CDR3 is built from 13 residues. The CDR3 loop is CASSHRTSGRQFF. The CDR3 DNA sequence: TGTGCCAGCAGCCATAGGACTAGCGGGAGGCAGTTCTTC.

CDR3 bases: TGCGCCAGCAGCCCGAGGATAGGAATTTATGGCTACACCTTC. Its protein product is CASSPRIGIYGYTF. This chain links TRBV4-1 with TRBJ1-2; no reliable D call. The V end was cut by 4 bases, the J end by 5 bases, with 14 bases between. The V gene's germline CDR1 is MGHRA and CDR2 YSYEKL. This CDR3 is 14 amino acids long.

The rearrangement uses TRBV24-1 and TRBJ2-7, with 10 bases matching TRBD2. Germline V gene data show CDR1 as KGHDR and CDR2 as SFDVKD. Trimming cost V 2 bases and J 4 bases; bases outside gene matches: 31. The CDR3 runs 24 residues. CDR3 coding DNA: TGTGCCACCAGTGATTCGGAACAGGGGGTGCCGGGACTAGCGAGGGGTCAGTCCCTTTACGAGCAGTACTTC. Protein sequence: CATSDSEQGVPGLARGQSLYEQYF.

V usage is TRBV28 and J usage is TRBJ1-1; D is ambiguous. V was cut by 1 base and J by 8 bases, with 5 bases left in between. The germline CDR1 and CDR2 sequences are MDHEN and SYDVKM. The CDR3 length is 11 residues. CDR3 bases: TGTGCCAGCAGTTTATACGGGGAAGCTTTCTTT. Translating it yields CASSLYGEAFF. Combining the CDR3 with reference TRBV28 and TRBJ1-1 gives the whole variable domain DVKVTQSSRYLVKRTGEKVFLECVQDMDHENMFWYRQDPGLGLRLIYFSYDVKMKEKGDIPEGYSVSREKKERFSLILESASTNQTSMYLCASSLYGEAFFGQGTRLTVV.

The chain joins TRBV19 to TRBJ1-6, with D possibly matching TRBD1 (5 bases). This CDR3 comprises 13 residues. The V end lost 4 bases, the J end lost 9 bases, and 10 bases lay between the germline ends. CDR1 and CDR2 (germline): LNHDA, SQIVND (reference sequence). This CDR3 reads CASSTTGISPLHF. The DNA for the CDR3 is TGTGCCAGTAGTACTACAGGCATTTCACCCCTCCACTTT.

This sequence joins TRBV6-5 and TRBJ1-5; weak D call: TRBD1 (6 bases). CDR1 and CDR2 from the germline V gene are MNHEY and SVGAGI. This CDR3 region has 16 residues. Trimming took off 3 bases at V and 4 bases at J, with 16 bases between the two ends. The CDR3 reads CASSYSDGQLNQPQHF. CDR3 DNA sequence: TGTGCCAGCAGTTATTCTGATGGACAGCTGAATCAGCCCCAGCATTTT.

The CDR3 DNA follows: TGTGCCTTTCAAGGAGGGAACTCTGGAAACACCATATATTTT. It is translated as CAFQGGNSGNTIYF. This sequence joins TRBV30 and TRBJ1-3; D unresolved. Germline V gives CDR1 GTSNPN, CDR2 SVGIG (reference sequence). The length of the CDR3 is 14 residues. Trimming removed 7 bases at V and 0 bases at J, with 13 bases between.

The sample holds a few counts of this clone. V gene TRBV3-1 (or the pseudogene TRBV3-2) combines with J gene TRBJ2-2; perhaps TRBD1 as D (5 bases). CDR1 and CDR2 (germline): LGHDT, YNNKEL (reference sequence). V lost 0 bases, J lost 4 bases, and 9 bases lay in between. There are 15 residues in the CDR3. The CDR3 loop reads CASSQDRVGTGELFF. CDR3 DNA: TGTGCCAGCAGCCAAGACAGGGTAGGCACCGGGGAGCTGTTTTTT.

The chain has TRBV18 and TRBJ1-1; D uncertain. There are 13 residues in the CDR3. V lost 3 bases, J lost 5 bases, and 10 bases lay in between. Germline-derived CDR1 and CDR2 are KGHSH and LQKENI. The DNA for the CDR3 is TGTGCCAGCTCACCTCCGGTCTGGACTGAAGCTTTCTTT. This translates into CASSPPVWTEAFF. Full variable domain (outside the CDR3, taken from reference TRBV18 and TRBJ1-1): NAGVMQNPRHLVRRRGQEARLRCSPMKGHSHVYWYRQLPEEGLKFMVYLQKENIIDESGMPKERFSAEFPKEGPSILRIQQVVRGDSAAYFCASSPPVWTEAFFGQGTRLTVV.

The chain's CDR3 is CASSPLDSYGYTF. The CDR3 region has the DNA TGTGCCAGCAGTCCCCTGGACAGCTATGGCTACACCTTC. The rearrangement uses TRBV27 and TRBJ1-2; tentative D call: TRBD1 (6 bases). The CDR3 is 13 amino acids. CDR1 is MNHEY, CDR2 SMNVEV, per germline (reference sequence). V was shortened by 5 bases and J by 4 bases, with 11 bases between the two germline ends.

The chain couples TRBV5-1 to TRBJ2-3, with 8 positions matching TRBD2. Germline trimming cut 1 base from V and 4 bases from J; bases unmatched to any gene: 8. CDR3 length equals 16 residues. Germline CDR1 reads SGHRS; CDR2 reads YFSETQ. CDR3 sequence reads: CASSLKPGGASDTQYF. The CDR3 bases are TGCGCCAGCAGCTTGAAGCCCGGGGGGGCTTCAGATACGCAGTATTTT.

This sequence joins TRBV29-1 and TRBJ1-4; D gene unclear. The length of the CDR3 is 13 residues. Trimming removed 4 bases at V and 6 bases at J, with 12 bases between. Germline assignment: CDR1 SQVTM and CDR2 ANQGSEA. In DNA, the CDR3 is TGCAGCGTTGGGAGGAAAGGTGATGAAAAACTGTTTTTT. Translating it yields CSVGRKGDEKLFF.

The chain recombines TRBV6-1 with TRBJ2-5; 8 bases line up with TRBD1. J was trimmed by 5 bases and V by 7 bases; bases with no gene match: 6. The V gene's germline CDR1 is MNHNS and CDR2 SASEGT. This CDR3 is built from 13 residues. The CDR3 DNA is TGTGCCAGCACCACCCAGGGGGCGGAGACCCAGTACTTC. This sequence encodes CASTTQGAETQYF.

The chain recombines TRBV19 with TRBJ1-2, with D perhaps matching TRBD1 (6 bases). The CDR3 length is 14 residues. The germline V gene encodes CDR1 LNHDA and CDR2 SQIVND (reference sequence). V lost 1 base and J lost 4, with 10 bases in between. CDR3 sequence: CASSIAGTLYGYTF. The CDR3 DNA follows: TGTGCCAGTAGTATAGCAGGGACACTCTATGGCTACACCTTC.

CDR3 residues: CASSLVLAHTGELFF. The CDR3 region has the DNA TGTGCCAGCAGCTTAGTCCTAGCGCACACCGGGGAGCTGTTTTTT. The chain carries TRBV11-2 and TRBJ2-2; D perhaps matches TRBD2 (6 bases). The CDR3 is made up of 15 amino acids. Trimming stripped 1 base from V and 3 bases from J, with 9 bases between. CDR1 and CDR2 (germline): SGHAT, FQNNGV. Together with reference TRBV11-2 and TRBJ2-2, the CDR3 gives the full variable domain: EAGVAQSPRYKIIEKRQSVAFWCNPISGHATLYWYQQILGQGPKLLIQFQNNGVVDDSQLPKDRFSAERLKGVDSTLKIQPAKLEDSAVYLCASSLVLAHTGELFFGEGSRLTVL.